Below are 10 T cell receptor beta chains sequenced from a single sample in a study of identical twins. TCRdb re-analysed the 5' RACE reads in MiXCR, keeping a single row per CDR3 protein. The data hold approximately 240,000 distinct CDR3 sequences, with over 12% observed a single time. Material: memory (CD45RO+) T cells sorted from blood. The receptors shown here come from a woman between 18 and 29 years old in good health.

This clonotype was picked up a small number of times. This chain joins TRBV2 and TRBJ2-5; 8 bases match TRBD2. Germline CDR1 and CDR2: SNHLY and FYNNEI. This CDR3 spans 16 amino acids. Losses at the gene ends were 1 base for V and 2 bases for J; bases not matched to a gene: 6. CDR3 DNA sequence: TGTGCCAGCAGTGAAGGGCGACTAGCGTGGCAAGAGACCCAGTACTTC. The encoded protein is CASSEGRLAWQETQYF.

The gene calls are TRBV5-6 and TRBJ1-4; D uncertain. In germline, CDR1 is SGHDT, CDR2 YYEEEE. V gave up 5 bases and J gave up 3 bases, with 14 bases separating them. The CDR3 length is 15 residues. CDR3 sequence reads: CASSSDGRSNEKLFF. In nucleotides, the CDR3 is TGTGCCAGCAGTTCGGACGGACGTTCTAATGAAAAACTGTTTTTT.

This clonotype was counted between two and nine times. CDR3 in DNA: TGCGCCAGCAGCTCTCAGACAGGGGGGACAGATACGCAGTATTTT. Encoded protein: CASSSQTGGTDTQYF. The chain employs TRBV4-3 and TRBJ2-3; 9 bases align to TRBD1. Germline V gene data show CDR1 as LGHNA and CDR2 as YSLEER. The CDR3 consists of 15 residues. Losses at the gene ends were 5 bases for V and 3 bases for J; bases not matched to a gene: 6.

This clonotype was seen more than once but under ten times. The V gene is TRBV5-5, the J gene TRBJ2-1; no clear D gene. The germline V gene encodes CDR1 SGHKS and CDR2 YYEKEE (reference sequence). V was shortened by 0 bases and J by 10 bases, with 11 bases between the two germline ends. This CDR3 spans 13 amino acids. CDR3 in DNA: TGTGCCAGCAGCTTGGACTTGCATACGGAGCAGTTCTTC. This encodes CASSLDLHTEQFF.

In its sample, this clonotype was seen once. V usage is TRBV5-4 and J usage is TRBJ2-3, with TRBD2 matching over 8 bases. The CDR3 covers 14 residues. CDR1 SGHNT and CDR2 YYREEE come from the germline V gene (reference sequence). Trimming took 0 bases from V and 8 from J; bases not matched to a gene: 5. The CDR3 DNA follows: TGTGCCAGCAGCTTGGGAGGAAGCGGGGGTACGCAGTATTTT. It is translated as CASSLGGSGGTQYF.

In this sample, this clonotype turned up a few times. The chain carries TRBV5-1 and TRBJ2-5; TRBD2 aligns across 7 bases. CDR3 length: 13 amino acids. Germline trimming cut 4 bases from V and 5 bases from J; bases unmatched to any gene: 5. Germline loops: CDR1 SGHRS, CDR2 YFSETQ. The CDR3 bases are TGCGCCAGCAGCGGGGAGGGCTGGGAGACCCAGTACTTC. Amino acid sequence: CASSGEGWETQYF.

This clonotype was detected many times. J is TRBJ2-3 and V is TRBV6-1; D not certain. The germline V gene has CDR1 MNHNS and CDR2 SASEGT. Trimming shortened V by 8 bases and J by 1 base, and 10 bases separated the two germline ends. The CDR3 has 13 residues. CDR3 DNA: TGTGCCAGCTCGACACATGGCACAGATACGCAGTATTTT. It encodes CASSTHGTDTQYF.

This clonotype came up a few times. This chain joins TRBV25-1 and TRBJ1-1; D is perhaps TRBD1 (6 bases). The CDR3 is 13 residues long. The germline V gene encodes CDR1 MGHDK and CDR2 SYGVNS. Trimming pared 7 bases from V and 5 bases from J, leaving 14 bases between. The CDR3 DNA follows: TGTGCCAGCAAGGGGCAGGGGACAACTGAAGCTTTCTTT. This codes for CASKGQGTTEAFF.

This clonotype was seen only a few times. The chain carries TRBV29-1 and TRBJ2-2; 10 bases match TRBD1. The CDR3 sequence is 15 residues long. CDR1 and CDR2 from the germline V gene are SQVTM and ANQGSEA. V shed 5 bases and J 6 bases; nucleotides not matched to a gene: 9. This CDR3 is CSVLTGGKVAGELFF. The CDR3 nucleotides read TGCAGCGTTCTGACAGGGGGCAAGGTTGCCGGGGAGCTGTTTTTT.

Ten or more counts support this clonotype. V and J are TRBV7-9 and TRBJ2-3; 13 bases are a match to TRBD2. This CDR3 is built from 14 residues. With V trimmed by 5 bases and J by 9 bases, 5 bases remained unmatched. Germline loops: CDR1 SEHNR, CDR2 FQNEAQ (reference sequence). CDR3 DNA sequence: TGTGCCAGCAGCGTTGGGACTAGCGGGATGACGCAGTATTTT. Translating it yields CASSVGTSGMTQYF.